The rows below give T cell receptor beta chains drawn from one sample of a study of long-term antiretroviral therapy in people with HIV. Using immunoSEQ multiplex PCR, the repertoire was profiled, and TCRdb retains in-frame clones only, with some absent. The sample has some 17,000 clones, 65% to 85% seen once. The sample here was unsorted PBMCs, taken about 1.2 years before starting antiretroviral therapy. These receptor sequences come from a man aged 25-45 years with HIV. CDR3s include the opening cysteine and the closing phenylalanine or tryptophan. D genes are given only for firm matches.

TRBJ2-7 TRBD1 TRBV10-3 TGTGCCATCAGTGAGGACAGGGGCGAGCAGTACTTC CAISEDRGEQYF
TRBJ2-7 NA TRBV4-1 TGCGCCAGCAGCCTGAACCTCCCTGATCACGGGTTTGGGCAGTACTTC CASSLNLPDHGFGQYF
TRBJ1-2 NA TRBV5-6 TGTGCCAGCAGCTTGGGGGCAGGGACGGGTGGCTACACCTTC CASSLGAGTGGYTF
TRBJ2-1 TRBD1 TRBV4-2 TGTGCCAGCAGCCAAGAAGGGACAGGGGGTCCCCCTGGGAATGAGCAGTTCTTC CASSQEGTGGPPGNEQFF
TRBJ1-1 TRBD1 TRBV28 TGTGCCAGCAGTGCCGGGACAGGGACTGAAGCTTTCTTT CASSAGTGTEAFF
TRBJ1-5 NA TRBV5-6 TGTGCCAGCAGCTCTCGACTAAATAGCAATCAGCCCCAGCATTTT CASSSRLNSNQPQHF
TRBJ1-1 NA TRBV5-8 TGTGCCAGCAGCCGATCCCCAGGGAGTAGGGTCACTGAAGCTTTCTTT CASSRSPGSRVTEAFF
TRBJ2-1 NA TRBV6-5 TGTGCCAGCACTTTGCTAGGAAACAATGAGCAGTTCTTC CASTLLGNNEQFF
TRBJ2-1 NA TRBV14 TGTGCCAGCAGCCAATTTTCTACGAATGAGCAGTTCTTC CASSQFSTNEQFF
TRBJ1-2 NA TRBV4-1 TGCGCCAGCAGCCAAGAAAGGACAAGCGGCCTTAACTATGGCTACACCTTC CASSQERTSGLNYGYTF
TRBJ1-3 TRBD1 TRBV29-1 TGCAGCGCAAGGACAGGGGTCGGAAACACCATATATTTT CSARTGVGNTIYF
TRBJ1-1 NA TRBV9 TGTGCCAGCAGCGAGGGGGTACAAACTGAAGCTTTCTTT CASSEGVQTEAFF
TRBJ2-7 NA TRBV18 TGTGCCAGCTCTGCTTATACTACCTACGAGCAGTACTTC CASSAYTTYEQYF
TRBJ1-1 NA TRBV19 TGTGCCACCGTCCTCAGGGGAAGGAACACTGAAGCTTTCTTT CATVLRGRNTEAFF